One and the same sample provided the 15 T cell receptor beta chains below, sequenced in a study of T cell changes during pregnancy in multiple sclerosis. Clones were sequenced by immunoSEQ multiplex PCR, and TCRdb holds only the in-frame ones, with some missing. The profile shows about 64,000 clones, approximately 90% of them singletons. The source was peripheral blood, collected in the second trimester of pregnancy. The receptors were gathered from a female donor with multiple sclerosis, enrolled in a pregnancy study.

The genes are TRBV5-1 and TRBJ1-2; perhaps TRBD1 as D (5 bases). This CDR3 is 14 amino acids long. Germline CDR1 reads SGHRS; CDR2 reads YFSETQ. Trimming removed 3 bases at V and 7 bases at J, with 16 bases between. The CDR3 reads CASSSSGRVPGYTF. Written as DNA, the CDR3 is TGCGCCAGCAGCTCCTCCGGCAGGGTGCCTGGCTACACCTTC.

CDR3 loop: CASSQDRGRGQPQHF. The CDR3 bases are TGCGCCAGCAGCCAGGACAGGGGGCGGGGTCAGCCCCAGCATTTT. This rearrangement joins TRBV4-1 to TRBJ1-5, with 11 bases aligning to TRBD1. This CDR3 region has 15 residues. Germline CDR1 reads MGHRA; CDR2 reads YSYEKL. V dropped 3 bases and J dropped 6; count of bases not matched to a gene: 4.

The rearrangement joins TRBV5-8 to TRBJ1-5; D remains ambiguous. CDR3 length: 15 residues. Per germline, CDR1 SGHTS and CDR2 YDEGEE. Between the trimmed V and J ends, which lost 1 base and 0 bases, there was a span of 8 bases. The DNA of the CDR3 is TGTGCCAGCAGCTTGCTGGCATATAGCAATCAGCCCCAGCATTTT. Encoded protein: CASSLLAYSNQPQHF.

The rearrangement uses TRBV29-1 and TRBJ2-3, with no clear D. The ends were cut back, 7 bases at V and 6 bases at J, with 14 bases in the middle. This CDR3 is 12 amino acids long. Germline-derived CDR1 and CDR2 are SQVTM and ANQGSEA. CDR3 coding DNA: TGCAGCGGTTTGTTCCCTTTCGATACGCAGTATTTT. It translates to CSGLFPFDTQYF.

This clone came up once. As DNA, the CDR3 is TGTGCCAGCTCACCCCCCGGTACCTACGAGCAGTACTTC. It is translated as CASSPPGTYEQYF. The V call is TRBV18, the J call TRBJ2-7; no definite D call. Germline lookup yields CDR1 KGHSH and CDR2 LQKENI. V shed 3 bases and J shed 2 bases, with 8 bases lying between them. This CDR3 region has 13 residues.

This chain connects TRBV5-4 to TRBJ2-1; 7 bases line up with TRBD1. V was clipped by 4 bases and J by 5 bases; unmatched bases: 12. The CDR3 totals 16 residues. Germline CDR1 SGHNT, CDR2 YYREEE (reference sequence). CDR3 coding DNA: TGTGCCAGCAGCCCCACAGGGGCCGGGGTCCACAATGAGCAGTTCTTC. Translation: CASSPTGAGVHNEQFF.

The V and J genes are TRBV6-7 and TRBJ2-7; weak D call: TRBD1 (6 bases). TRBV6-7 belongs to the ORF category, with a function that is uncertain. The V end was cut by 0 bases, the J end by 3 bases, with 12 bases between. The CDR3 runs 15 residues. The CDR3 bases are TGTGCCAGCAGTTACTCGATTAGAGGGGGCTACGAGCAGTACTTC. Amino acids: CASSYSIRGGYEQYF.

This rearrangement joins TRBV5-1 to TRBJ2-1, with D tentatively TRBD1 (6 bases). CDR3 size: 14 residues. V dropped 7 bases and J dropped 5 bases, with 16 bases sitting between them. Germline CDR1 reads SGHRS; CDR2 reads YFSETQ. The CDR3 here is CASASTGSDNEQFF. CDR3 DNA sequence: TGCGCCAGCGCCAGCACAGGGTCCGACAATGAGCAGTTCTTC.

This chain uses TRBV28 with TRBJ1-5; possibly TRBD1 for D (5 bases). The CDR3 has 16 residues. Trimming took 2 bases from V and 6 from J, leaving 17 bases between them. CDR1 and CDR2 (germline): MDHEN, SYDVKM. DNA of the CDR3: TGTGCCAGCAGTTTAGCCGGGGGGGGGAGCGCTCAGCCCCAGCATTTT. Protein sequence: CASSLAGGGSAQPQHF.

V and J are TRBV4-3 and TRBJ2-3, with 10 bases that match TRBD2. V trimming: 2 bases; J trimming: 2 bases; junction bases outside the gene matches: 10. The V gene's germline CDR1 is LGHNA and CDR2 YSLEER. CDR3 size: 18 residues. The CDR3 sequence is CASSQMGLAGANTDTQYF. CDR3 sequence (DNA): TGCGCCAGCAGCCAAATGGGGCTAGCGGGGGCCAACACAGATACGCAGTATTTT.

The J gene is TRBJ1-2, the V gene TRBV4-1; TRBD1 aligns across 9 bases. This CDR3 is built from 16 residues. V lost 3 bases and J lost 6; bases outside the gene matches: 11. In germline, CDR1 is MGHRA, CDR2 YSYEKL. CDR3 DNA sequence: TGCGCCAGCAGCCACCCGAAAGGGACAGGGTTGGATGGCTACACCTTC. Translating gives CASSHPKGTGLDGYTF.

The J gene is TRBJ2-3, the V gene TRBV6-4; 11 nucleotides line up with TRBD2. The CDR3 length is 14 residues. Germline lookup yields CDR1 MRHNA and CDR2 SNTAGT. Trimming at V came to 5 bases and at J to 6 bases, leaving 4 bases not matched to a gene. CDR3 sequence (DNA): TGTGCCAGCAGTACTAGCGGGGGCAGGGATACGCAGTATTTT. Translation gives CASSTSGGRDTQYF.

Of note for this clone: One end of the junction fails to match germline, which may point to a read error. V and J are TRBV4-1 and TRBJ1-2; possible D gene TRBD1, 6 bases. Germline loops: CDR1 MGHRA, CDR2 YSYEKL. CDR3 size: 15 residues. CDR3 residues: CASSPRHRETDGHTF. The CDR3 nucleotides are TGCGCCAGCAGCCCTCGCCACAGGGAGACGGATGGCCACACCTTC.

CDR3 amino acids: CASRDGTFSYNEQFF. CDR3 DNA: TGCGCCAGCAGGGACGGGACATTTTCTTACAATGAGCAGTTCTTC. This chain links TRBV5-1 with TRBJ2-1, with a tentative D call TRBD1 (6 bases). The V end was cut by 5 bases, the J end by 4 bases, with 16 bases between. Germline CDR1 and CDR2: SGHRS and YFSETQ. The CDR3 loop spans 15 amino acids. The full variable domain, completed using reference TRBV5-1 and TRBJ2-1, is KAGVTQTPRYLIKTRGQQVTLSCSPISGHRSVSWYQQTPGQGLQFLFEYFSETQRNKGNFPGRFSGRQFSNSRSEMNVSTLELGDSALYLCASRDGTFSYNEQFFGPGTRLTVL.

This rearrangement joins TRBV30 to TRBJ2-5, with unresolved D. The CDR3 has 13 residues. Trimming cost V 0 bases and J 1 base, with 6 bases left between them. Germline values: CDR1 GTSNPN, CDR2 SVGIG (reference sequence). CDR3 DNA: TGTGCCTGGAGTGTACTTATCCAAGAGACCCAGTACTTC. This codes for CAWSVLIQETQYF. The variable domain in full, with the rest retrieved from reference TRBV30 and TRBJ2-5, is SQTIHQWPATLVQPVGSPLSLECTVEGTSNPNLYWYRQAAGRGLQLLFYSVGIGQISSEVPQNLSASRPQDRQFILSSKKLLLSDSGFYLCAWSVLIQETQYFGPGTRLLVL.